One sample yielded the 10 T cell receptor beta chains listed below, sequenced in a study of shared clonotypes between healthy human individuals. The repertoire was sequenced with immunoSEQ multiplex PCR; TCRdb's copy has only in-frame clones and lacks some. Counted here are hundreds of thousands of clones, 90% to 96% occurring once; the ten biggest clones make up about 0.054%. The sample was naive CD4+ T cells sorted from blood. This sample's subset: CD45RA+ positively selected. These receptors all stem from a woman in her 30s in good health.

The genes are TRBV18 and TRBJ2-7; 12 nucleotides line up with TRBD2. The V gene's germline CDR1 is KGHSH and CDR2 LQKENI. V dropped 2 bases and J dropped 6; count of bases not matched to a gene: 14. CDR3 size: 18 residues. DNA for the CDR3: TGTGCCAGCTCACCAATAACACTAGCGGGAGGACTGGTACGCGAGCAGTACTTC. Protein product: CASSPITLAGGLVREQYF. The full variable domain, in which reference TRBV18 and TRBJ2-7 provide the parts outside the CDR3, is NAGVMQNPRHLVRRRGQEARLRCSPMKGHSHVYWYRQLPEEGLKFMVYLQKENIIDESGMPKERFSAEFPKEGPSILRIQQVVRGDSAAYFCASSPITLAGGLVREQYFGPGTRLTVT.

This sequence joins TRBV7-9 and TRBJ2-4; D gene ambiguous. This CDR3 is 13 amino acids long. V was pared by 7 bases and J by 0 bases, with 7 bases between. CDR1 and CDR2 from the germline V gene are SEHNR and FQNEAQ (reference sequence). DNA for the CDR3: TGTGCCAGCAATCGGCTAGCCAAAAACATTCAGTACTTC. Its translation is CASNRLAKNIQYF. The whole variable domain, filled in from reference TRBV7-9 and TRBJ2-4, reads DTGVSQNPRHKITKRGQNVTFRCDPISEHNRLYWYRQTLGQGPEFLTYFQNEAQLEKSRLLSDRFSAERPKGSFSTLEIQRTEQGDSAMYLCASNRLAKNIQYFGAGTRLSVL.

The chain recombines TRBV2 with TRBJ2-1, with 7 positions matching TRBD2. Germline trimming cut 4 bases from V and 4 bases from J; bases unmatched to any gene: 7. The germline V gene has CDR1 SNHLY and CDR2 FYNNEI. The CDR3 covers 15 residues. CDR3: CASSGALAVYNEQFF. The CDR3 nucleotides are TGTGCCAGCAGTGGGGCTCTAGCGGTATACAATGAGCAGTTCTTC.

The chain has TRBV6-5 and TRBJ2-1; unclear D gene. Trimming stripped 10 bases from V and 6 bases from J, with 16 bases between. CDR1 is MNHEY, CDR2 SVGAGI, per germline. This CDR3 spans 13 amino acids. As DNA, the CDR3 is TGTGCCACCTCGCGTTCAGGCGGCAATGAGCAGTTCTTC. This codes for CATSRSGGNEQFF.

The V call is TRBV5-1, the J call TRBJ1-6, with D maybe TRBD1 (5 bases). The V and J ends lost 4 bases and 0 bases respectively, with 11 bases between them. This CDR3 contains 16 residues. The V gene's germline CDR1 is SGHRS and CDR2 YFSETQ. The CDR3 here is CASSDRGSSYNSPLHF. The DNA for the CDR3 is TGCGCCAGCAGCGACCGGGGCAGCTCCTATAATTCACCCCTCCACTTT.

The chain combines TRBV30 with TRBJ1-1, with D uncertain. The ends were cut back, 3 bases at V and 0 bases at J, with 2 bases in the middle. There are 11 residues in the CDR3. Germline V gene data show CDR1 as GTSNPN and CDR2 as SVGIG (reference sequence). The CDR3 is CAWRMNTEAFF. The CDR3, as DNA: TGTGCCTGGAGGATGAACACTGAAGCTTTCTTT.

The chain uses TRBV28 and TRBJ2-3, with D unresolved. There are 13 residues in the CDR3. Trimming pared 3 bases from V and 5 bases from J, leaving 9 bases between. Looked up from germline, CDR1 is MDHEN and CDR2 is SYDVKM. The chain's CDR3 is CASSLRHEDTQYF. In nucleotides, the CDR3 is TGTGCCAGCAGTTTGAGACACGAAGATACGCAGTATTTT.

V is TRBV29-1 and J is TRBJ2-1, with D hard to call. CDR1 and CDR2 (germline): SQVTM, ANQGSEA. This CDR3 region has 10 residues. Deletions cut 3 bases from V and 14 bases from J, with 11 bases between. CDR3 coding DNA: TGCAGCGTTGACTCGGCAGCAGAGTTCTTC. Translating gives CSVDSAAEFF.

As concerns this clone: Its ends do not fully match the called genes, so a read error is possible. Different DNA sequences within this sample yield the same CDR3. The chain is built from TRBV6-6 and TRBJ1-2, with 8 bases lining up with TRBD1. Per the germline V gene, CDR1 is MNHNY and CDR2 is SVGAGI (reference sequence). The CDR3 is made up of 15 amino acids. CDR3 protein: CASFTRTGSGYGYTF. CDR3 sequence (DNA): TGCGCCAGCTTTACCCGGACAGGGTCGGGCTATGGCTACACCTTC.

The chain is built from TRBV6-5 and TRBJ2-7; 9 bases match TRBD1. The V segment lost 0 bases and the J segment 2 bases; nucleotides outside the gene matches: 2. The CDR3 has 15 amino acids. The germline CDR1 and CDR2 sequences are MNHEY and SVGAGI. In nucleotides, the CDR3 is TGTGCCAGCAGTTACTCGGACAGGGGAGCCTACGAGCAGTACTTC. Translating it yields CASSYSDRGAYEQYF.